Listed below are T cell receptor beta chains from one sample, sequenced in a study of cytomegalovirus exposure and HLA in healthy donors. The data were produced by immunoSEQ multiplex PCR, yet TCRdb's version contains in-frame clones alone and is incomplete. The data contain over 95,000 clones, over 60% of them singletons. The sample comprised PBMCs. The receptors were sampled from a young man in good health and CMV-seropositive. Both conserved end residues are part of each CDR3. A D gene is named only where the DNA matches it firmly. Clone size is given for some rows only: seen once, a few or many times, or a class if the clone is expanded.

TRBV27	NA	NA	13	TRBJ2-3	CASSFSLVGTQYF	TGTGCCAGCAGTTTTAGTCTAGTTGGTACGCAGTATTTT
TRBV7-9	NA	once	14	TRBJ1-1	CASSLKGWNTEAFF	TGTGCCAGCAGCTTAAAGGGGTGGAACACTGAAGCTTTCTTT
TRBV11-2	NA	NA	13	TRBJ1-1	CASSFSPNTEAFF	TGTGCCAGCAGCTTTTCCCCTAACACTGAAGCTTTCTTT
TRBV5-6	NA	few	14	TRBJ2-5	CASNPWRVEVTQYF	TGTGCCAGCAACCCTTGGAGGGTTGAGGTGACCCAGTACTTC
TRBV19	NA	NA	14	TRBJ2-7	CASGIRTAPYEQYF	TGTGCCAGCGGGATCCGGACCGCTCCCTACGAGCAGTACTTC
TRBV28	NA	few	13	TRBJ1-2	CASSLSGTGGYTF	TGTGCCAGCAGTTTATCCGGCACAGGTGGCTACACCTTC
TRBV28	NA	NA	13	TRBJ2-5	CASSFSGEETQYF	TGTGCCAGCAGTTTTTCAGGGGAAGAGACCCAGTACTTC
TRBV5-4	NA	NA	16	TRBJ2-7	CASSDSRVDLRLEQYF	TGTGCCAGCAGCGACAGCAGGGTTGATCTTCGCCTCGAGCAGTACTTC
TRBV2	NA	NA	15	TRBJ1-4	CASSPRLSTGEKLFF	TGTGCCAGCAGTCCTCGACTCTCAACGGGGGAAAAACTGTTTTTT
TRBV6-5	TRBD1	few	15	TRBJ1-2	CASSPGTGRRYGYTF	TGTGCCAGCAGCCCTGGGACAGGGAGAAGGTATGGCTACACCTTC